This record looks at one T cell receptor (beta chain) sequence and its context. This CDR3 has 14 amino acids. The V and J ends lost 1 base and 9 bases respectively, with 13 bases between them. The V gene's germline CDR1 is MGHRA and CDR2 YSYEKL. Every one of the donors gave at least one pre-ART PBMC sample and at least two post-ART PBMC samples. The data derive from a study of long-term antiretroviral therapy in people with HIV. The libraries were made with immunoSEQ v3.0 at survey level. Generated by immunoSEQ multiplex PCR, the TCRdb table keeps only in-frame clones and is missing some. This sample has tens of thousands of clones, with roughly 93% found just once.

Sequenced material: unsorted PBMCs, taken 7.6 years after starting antiretroviral therapy. The chain combines TRBV4-1 with TRBJ2-4; D possibly corresponds to TRBD2 (7 bases). The TCR was taken from a woman aged 40 to 50 with HIV. Here the CDR3 reads CASSQVGGQGIQYF. DNA for the CDR3: TGCGCCAGCAGCCAAGTCGGGGGGCAGGGCATTCAGTACTTC.